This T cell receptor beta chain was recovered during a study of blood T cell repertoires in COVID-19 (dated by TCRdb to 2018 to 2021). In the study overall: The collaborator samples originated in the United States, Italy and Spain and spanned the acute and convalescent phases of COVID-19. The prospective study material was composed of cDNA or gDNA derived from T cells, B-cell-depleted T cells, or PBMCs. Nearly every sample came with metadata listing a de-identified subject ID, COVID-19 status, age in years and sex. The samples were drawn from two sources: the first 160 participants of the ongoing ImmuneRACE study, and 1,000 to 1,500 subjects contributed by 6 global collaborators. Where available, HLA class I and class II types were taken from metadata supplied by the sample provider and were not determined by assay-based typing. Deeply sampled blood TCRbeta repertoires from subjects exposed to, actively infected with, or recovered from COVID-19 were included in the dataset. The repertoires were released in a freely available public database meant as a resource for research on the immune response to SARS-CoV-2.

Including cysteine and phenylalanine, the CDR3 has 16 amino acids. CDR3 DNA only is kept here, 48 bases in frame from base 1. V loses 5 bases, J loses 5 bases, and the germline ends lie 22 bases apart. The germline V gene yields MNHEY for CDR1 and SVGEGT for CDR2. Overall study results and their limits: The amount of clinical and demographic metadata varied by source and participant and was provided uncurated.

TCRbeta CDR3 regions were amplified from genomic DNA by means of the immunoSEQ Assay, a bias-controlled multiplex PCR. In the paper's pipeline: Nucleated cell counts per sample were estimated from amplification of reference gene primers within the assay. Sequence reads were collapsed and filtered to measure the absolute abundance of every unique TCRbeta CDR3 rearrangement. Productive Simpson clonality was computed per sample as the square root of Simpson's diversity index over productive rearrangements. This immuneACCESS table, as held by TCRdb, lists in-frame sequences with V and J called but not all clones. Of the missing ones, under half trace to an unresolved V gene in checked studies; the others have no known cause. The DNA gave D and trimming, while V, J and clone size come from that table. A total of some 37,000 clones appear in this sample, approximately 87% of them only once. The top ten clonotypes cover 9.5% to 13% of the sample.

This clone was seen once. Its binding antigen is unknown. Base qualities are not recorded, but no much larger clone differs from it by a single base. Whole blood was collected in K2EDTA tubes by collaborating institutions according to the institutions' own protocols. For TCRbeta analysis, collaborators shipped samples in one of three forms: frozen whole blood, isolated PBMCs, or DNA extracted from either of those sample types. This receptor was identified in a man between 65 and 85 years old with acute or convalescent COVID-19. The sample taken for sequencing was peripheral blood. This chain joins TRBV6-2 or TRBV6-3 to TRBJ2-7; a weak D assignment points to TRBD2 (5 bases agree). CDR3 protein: CASSNDYWDLGNEQYF. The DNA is TGTGCCAGCAGTAACGACTACTGGGATCTGGGAAACGAGCAGTACTTC.